This is a list of T cell receptor beta chains from one sample in a study of response to subunit inactivated influenza vaccine. Each CDR3 protein is one row after TCRdb ran MiXCR on the RT-PCR reads. In the table there are 300,000 to 350,000 distinct CDR3 sequences, roughly a fifth of which are singletons. The source was PBMCs from blood, collected less than 22 months after vaccination. Receptor source: a man between 45 and 75 years old who received an inactivated influenza vaccine. Both conserved end residues are part of each CDR3. A D gene is named only where the DNA matches it firmly. The listing skips clone size in some rows; elsewhere it reads once, few, many or a size class.

D: .
V: TRBV10-3
length: 13
size: few
J: TRBJ1-5
DNA: TGTGCCATCAGTTCCACCCAGGCACAGCCCCAGCATTTT
CDR3: CAISSTQAQPQHF

D: .
V: TRBV20-1
length: 14
size: .
J: TRBJ1-5
DNA: TGCAGTGCTAGTGAAGAATTTAGCAATCAGCCCCAGCATTTT
CDR3: CSASEEFSNQPQHF

D: .
V: TRBV19
length: 18
size: .
J: TRBJ1-5
DNA: TGTGCCAGTAGTGTCGGTTACCGAAGAAAGAGCAATAATCAGCCCCAGCATTTT
CDR3: CASSVGYRRKSNNQPQHF

D: .
V: TRBV21-1
length: 16
size: few
J: TRBJ2-4
DNA: TGTGCCAGCAGCAAAGCGCGGGGGGCAGCCAAAAACATTCAGTACTTC
CDR3: CASSKARGAAKNIQYF

D: .
V: TRBV20-1
length: 12
size: .
J: TRBJ2-7
DNA: TGCAGTTATAGCGGCCTTACCTACGAGCAGTACTTC
CDR3: CSYSGLTYEQYF

D: .
V: TRBV6-1
length: 15
size: few
J: TRBJ2-2
DNA: TGTGCCAGCAAACGGGCCCCACACCAGGGCGGGGAGCTGTTTTTT
CDR3: CASKRAPHQGGELFF

D: TRBD1
V: TRBV12-3/TRBV12-4
length: 12
size: .
J: TRBJ1-2
DNA: TGTGCCAGCAGCCCCGGACAGGATGGCTACACCTTC
CDR3: CASSPGQDGYTF

D: TRBD1
V: TRBV6-1
length: 13
size: few
J: TRBJ1-2
DNA: TGTGCCAGCAGTGAGACAGGGGTTCGGGGCTACACCTTC
CDR3: CASSETGVRGYTF

D: TRBD2
V: TRBV6-2/TRBV6-3
length: 16
size: .
J: TRBJ2-1
DNA: TGTGCCAGCAGTTACTCTCGCGGGGGACTAAACAATGAGCAGTTCTTC
CDR3: CASSYSRGGLNNEQFF

D: .
V: TRBV15
length: 15
size: once
J: TRBJ2-5
DNA: TGTGCCACCAGCACCCGCGACAGCCTGCAAGAGACCCAGTACTTC
CDR3: CATSTRDSLQETQYF

D: TRBD2
V: TRBV4-1
length: 16
size: few
J: TRBJ2-1
DNA: TGCGCCAGCAGCCAAGTGGCACTAGCGACCTACAATGAGCAGTTCTTC
CDR3: CASSQVALATYNEQFF

D: .
V: TRBV4-3
length: 14
size: many
J: TRBJ2-3
DNA: TGCGCCTCAAGTGGAGCAGGACTCACAGATACGCAGTATTTT
CDR3: CASSGAGLTDTQYF

D: .
V: TRBV18
length: 14
size: .
J: TRBJ2-3
DNA: TGTGCCAGCTCACCCGCCTCGGGGGCAGATACGCAGTATTTT
CDR3: CASSPASGADTQYF

D: .
V: TRBV6-1
length: 13
size: few
J: TRBJ2-5
DNA: TGTGCCAGCAGCGACGGACGGCAAGAGACCCAGTACTTC
CDR3: CASSDGRQETQYF

D: TRBD1
V: TRBV4-3
length: 14
size: .
J: TRBJ1-2
DNA: TGCGCCAGCAGCCAAGATACAGGGGGGGGAGGCTACACCTTC
CDR3: CASSQDTGGGGYTF

D: .
V: TRBV20-1
length: 12
size: many
J: TRBJ2-7
DNA: TGCAGTGCTCTTCAGGGTAGCTACGAGCAGTACTTC
CDR3: CSALQGSYEQYF

D: TRBD2
V: TRBV14
length: 14
size: .
J: TRBJ2-2
DNA: TGTGCCAGCAGCCGGTACGGGGGGACCGGGGAGCTGTTTTTT
CDR3: CASSRYGGTGELFF

D: .
V: TRBV5-1
length: 15
size: .
J: TRBJ2-5
DNA: TGCGCCAGCAGCTTGGATCTGGGGATCGAAGAGACCCAGTACTTC
CDR3: CASSLDLGIEETQYF

D: TRBD1
V: TRBV6-1
length: 15
size: .
J: TRBJ2-7
DNA: TGTGCCAGCAGTCCCCCGGGACAGGGGGCCTTATCGCAGTACTTC
CDR3: CASSPPGQGALSQYF

D: .
V: TRBV4-3
length: 17
size: many
J: TRBJ1-6
DNA: TGCGCCAGCAGCCAAGATCGCAGGGGTTCCTATAATTCACCCCTCCACTTT
CDR3: CASSQDRRGSYNSPLHF

D: TRBD2
V: TRBV28
length: 20
size: .
J: TRBJ2-5
DNA: TGTGCCAGCAGTCGCCCCCCGCTAGGGACTAGCGGGAGGACAGTCTCCCCCCAGTACTTC
CDR3: CASSRPPLGTSGRTVSPQYF

D: .
V: TRBV5-1
length: 14
size: .
J: TRBJ2-3
DNA: TGCGCCAGCAGCTTGGGACAGATTACAGATACGCAGTATTTT
CDR3: CASSLGQITDTQYF

D: .
V: TRBV5-1
length: 15
size: .
J: TRBJ2-7
DNA: TGCGCCAGCAGCTTGGCGCAGGGGAGGTTCGAAGAGCAGTACTTC
CDR3: CASSLAQGRFEEQYF

D: TRBD1
V: TRBV11-3
length: 16
size: .
J: TRBJ2-1
DNA: TGTGCCAGCAGCACCGGGACAGGGAGGAATGTAGGTGAGCAGTTCTTC
CDR3: CASSTGTGRNVGEQFF

D: .
V: TRBV20-1
length: 14
size: few
J: TRBJ2-1
DNA: TGCAGTGCTAGAGAGCTGAGGGAGTACAATGAGCAGTTCTTC
CDR3: CSARELREYNEQFF

D: .
V: TRBV5-1
length: 13
size: .
J: TRBJ2-3
DNA: TGCGCCAGCAGTCACAGGGAGACAGATACGCAGTATTTT
CDR3: CASSHRETDTQYF

D: .
V: TRBV11-2
length: 14
size: .
J: TRBJ1-5
DNA: TGTGCCAGCAGCTTAGATAGGGTGAATCAGCCCCAGCATTTT
CDR3: CASSLDRVNQPQHF

D: TRBD1
V: TRBV20-1
length: 12
size: .
J: TRBJ1-2
DNA: TGCAGGGGGACAGGGGATAACTATGGCTACACCTTC
CDR3: CRGTGDNYGYTF

D: .
V: TRBV20-1
length: 14
size: few
J: TRBJ1-5
DNA: TGCAGTGCTAGAGATGCCGGGTTTGGTCAGCCCCAGCATTTT
CDR3: CSARDAGFGQPQHF

D: TRBD2
V: TRBV28
length: 14
size: few
J: TRBJ2-1
DNA: TGTGCCAGCAGTCAGACTAGCTTTCGCGATGAGCAGTTCTTC
CDR3: CASSQTSFRDEQFF

D: .
V: TRBV5-5
length: 17
size: few
J: TRBJ1-3
DNA: TGTGCCAGCAGCTTGGCCTGGACAGCCGTCTCTGGAAACACCATATATTTT
CDR3: CASSLAWTAVSGNTIYF

D: TRBD1
V: TRBV29-1
length: 14
size: medium-sized
J: TRBJ1-1
DNA: TGCAGCTCACAAATGGGGCAGGGGGTCACTGAAGCTTTCTTT
CDR3: CSSQMGQGVTEAFF

D: TRBD1
V: TRBV4-1
length: 17
size: .
J: TRBJ1-6
DNA: TGCGCCAGCAGCCAAGTCTTAAGGGACAGGGGGTTTTCACCCCTCCACTTT
CDR3: CASSQVLRDRGFSPLHF

D: TRBD1
V: TRBV20-1
length: 14
size: .
J: TRBJ2-7
DNA: TGCAGTGCTAGGGGGACAGGGGGGACCTACGAGCAGTACTTC
CDR3: CSARGTGGTYEQYF

D: .
V: TRBV20-1
length: 13
size: .
J: TRBJ2-5
DNA: TGCAGTGCGCGGCGTGAGGATCAAGAGACCCAGTACTTC
CDR3: CSARREDQETQYF

D: .
V: TRBV7-9
length: 13
size: many
J: TRBJ1-2
DNA: TGTGCCAGCAGCTTACGCCCAGAGTATGGCTACACCTTC
CDR3: CASSLRPEYGYTF

D: TRBD1
V: TRBV6-1
length: 15
size: .
J: TRBJ1-2
DNA: TGTGCCAGCAGTTCGAAGCGAACAGGGGGCTTGGGCTACACCTTC
CDR3: CASSSKRTGGLGYTF

D: TRBD1
V: TRBV2
length: 14
size: .
J: TRBJ2-1
DNA: TGTGCCAGCAGAGAGACAGGGGATGGCAATGAGCAGTTCTTC
CDR3: CASRETGDGNEQFF

D: .
V: TRBV20-1
length: 17
size: few
J: TRBJ1-5
DNA: TGCAGTGCTAGAGAAAGCTCCGTAGGCCGGCGTTATCAGCCCCAGCATTTT
CDR3: CSARESSVGRRYQPQHF

D: .
V: TRBV3-1
length: 17
size: .
J: TRBJ1-5
DNA: TGTGCCAGCAGCCAAGCTGTCACAGGGACCATCAATCAGCCCCAGCATTTT
CDR3: CASSQAVTGTINQPQHF

D: .
V: TRBV9
length: 16
size: .
J: TRBJ2-7
DNA: TGTGCCAGCAGCCCCACCGGGCGGGTTTCGTCCTACGAGCAGTACTTC
CDR3: CASSPTGRVSSYEQYF

D: TRBD2
V: TRBV11-1
length: 19
size: .
J: TRBJ2-1
DNA: TGTGCCAGCAGCCCCACTAGCGGGATCGGTCTCGGGTTCTACAATGAGCAGTTCTTC
CDR3: CASSPTSGIGLGFYNEQFF

D: .
V: TRBV20-1
length: 14
size: .
J: TRBJ1-4
DNA: TGCAGTGCTAGACACATCGCAACTAATGAAAAACTGTTTTTT
CDR3: CSARHIATNEKLFF

D: .
V: TRBV6-1
length: 13
size: many
J: TRBJ1-2
DNA: TGTGCCAGCAGTGAAGCGGGGAACTATGGCTACACCTTC
CDR3: CASSEAGNYGYTF

D: .
V: TRBV5-1
length: 14
size: few
J: TRBJ1-1
DNA: TGCGCCAGCAGCTGGGACGTGGGGAACACTGAAGCTTTCTTT
CDR3: CASSWDVGNTEAFF

D: .
V: TRBV5-4
length: 14
size: .
J: TRBJ1-1
DNA: TGTGCCAGCAGCCGTGTGGGGTTGAACACTGAAGCTTTCTTT
CDR3: CASSRVGLNTEAFF

D: .
V: TRBV15
length: 14
size: .
J: TRBJ1-1
DNA: TGTGCCACCTCTTCTACCCGAACCGGCACTGAAGCTTTCTTT
CDR3: CATSSTRTGTEAFF

D: .
V: TRBV28
length: 15
size: few
J: TRBJ2-1
DNA: TGTGCCAGCAGCAAACTAGGCCCCTCCTACAATGAGCAGTTCTTC
CDR3: CASSKLGPSYNEQFF

D: TRBD1
V: TRBV3-1
length: 15
size: few
J: TRBJ1-5
DNA: TGTGCCAGCAGCAAAAGGGGACAGGGGTCTCAGCCCCAGCATTTT
CDR3: CASSKRGQGSQPQHF

D: .
V: TRBV12-3/TRBV12-4
length: 13
size: .
J: TRBJ1-2
DNA: TGTGCCAGCAGTTTATCGGCAGGGCATGGCTACACCTTC
CDR3: CASSLSAGHGYTF

D: TRBD1
V: TRBV25-1
length: 13
size: .
J: TRBJ1-4
DNA: TGTGCCAGCAGAGACAGGGGGCCTGAAAAACTGTTTTTT
CDR3: CASRDRGPEKLFF

D: TRBD2
V: TRBV20-1
length: 16
size: many
J: TRBJ2-3
DNA: TGCAGTGCTAGAGATACCCTAGCGGGAGTGGGAGATACGCAGTATTTT
CDR3: CSARDTLAGVGDTQYF

D: TRBD2
V: TRBV12-3/TRBV12-4
length: 18
size: .
J: TRBJ2-3
DNA: TGTGCCAGCAGTACCGCCGGGACTAGCGGGGGGATCACAGATACGCAGTATTTT
CDR3: CASSTAGTSGGITDTQYF

D: TRBD1
V: TRBV7-2
length: 14
size: .
J: TRBJ1-3
DNA: TGTGCCAGCAGCCTTCAGGGGGCCGACAACACCATATATTTT
CDR3: CASSLQGADNTIYF